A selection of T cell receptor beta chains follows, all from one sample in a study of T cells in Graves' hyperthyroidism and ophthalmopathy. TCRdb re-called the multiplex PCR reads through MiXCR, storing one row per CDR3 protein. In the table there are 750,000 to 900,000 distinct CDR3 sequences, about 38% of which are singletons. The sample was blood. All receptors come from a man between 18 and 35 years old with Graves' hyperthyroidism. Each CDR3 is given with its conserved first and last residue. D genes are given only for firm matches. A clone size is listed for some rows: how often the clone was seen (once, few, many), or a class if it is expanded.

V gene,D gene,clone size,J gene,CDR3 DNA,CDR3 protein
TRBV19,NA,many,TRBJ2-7,TGTGCCAGTAGTTACGGCGTCACCTACGAGCAGTACTTC,CASSYGVTYEQYF
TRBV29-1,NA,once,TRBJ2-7,TGCAGCGTCCTGACCCCGTCGGGTTTGGAGCAGTACTTC,CSVLTPSGLEQYF
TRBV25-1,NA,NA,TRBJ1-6,NA,CACSARSGTGNSPLHF
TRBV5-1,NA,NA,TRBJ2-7,TGCGCCAGCAGCTTGGCAAGGGGCAACAACGAGCAGTACTTT,CASSLARGNNEQYF
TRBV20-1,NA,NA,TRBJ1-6,TGCAGTGCTAGGAGGCCTTATAATTCACCCCTCCACTTT,CSARRPYNSPLHF
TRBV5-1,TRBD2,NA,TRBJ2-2,TGCGCCAGCAGCTTGGCGGTAGCGGGAACGAACACCGGGGAGCTGTTTTTT,CASSLAVAGTNTGELFF
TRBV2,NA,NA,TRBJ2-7,TGTGCCAGCACCATAGGAGACGAGCAGTACTTC,CASTIGDEQYF
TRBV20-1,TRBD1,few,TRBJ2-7,TGCAGTGCTAAATCACCGGGACAGTTCTACGAGCAGTACTTC,CSAKSPGQFYEQYF
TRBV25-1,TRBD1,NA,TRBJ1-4,TGTGCCAGCAGCGTCGTTGTCAGGGGGCTCTCAGTGGGTGAAAAACTGTTTTTT,CASSVVVRGLSVGEKLFF
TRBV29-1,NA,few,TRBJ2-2,TGCAGCGTTATCTACCAATTACGCGGGCCCGGGAACACCGGGGAGCTGTTTTTT,CSVIYQLRGPGNTGELFF
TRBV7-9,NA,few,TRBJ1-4,TGTGCCAGCAGCCAAGGGAGGGGGGCAACTAATGAAAAACTGTTTTTT,CASSQGRGATNEKLFF
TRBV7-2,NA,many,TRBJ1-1,TGTGCCAGCAGCAGACACGGAGGGGACACTGAAGCTTTCTTT,CASSRHGGDTEAFF
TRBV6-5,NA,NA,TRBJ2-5,TGTGCCAGCAGTGATGGGGAAGAGACCCAGTACTTC,CASSDGEETQYF
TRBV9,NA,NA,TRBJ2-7,TGTGCCAGCAGACTCCTGGCCCAAGGGGAGCAGTACTTC,CASRLLAQGEQYF
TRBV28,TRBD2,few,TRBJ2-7,TGTGCCAGCAGTTTTAGCGGGAGGACCCACGAGCAGTACTTC,CASSFSGRTHEQYF
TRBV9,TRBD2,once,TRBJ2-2,TGTGCCAGCAGCGTAGGTGGCGGGAGGTCCGGGGAGCTGTTTTTT,CASSVGGGRSGELFF
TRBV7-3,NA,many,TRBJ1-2,TGTGCCAGCAGCTCAGGCCGGGGGGAGGGCTACACCTTC,CASSSGRGEGYTF
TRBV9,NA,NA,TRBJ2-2,TGTGCCAGCAGCGTAGATGACGGGGAGCTGTTTTTT,CASSVDDGELFF
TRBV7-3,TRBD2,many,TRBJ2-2,TGTGCCAGCAGCACTGCGGGAGGGAACACCGGGGAGCTGTTTTTT,CASSTAGGNTGELFF
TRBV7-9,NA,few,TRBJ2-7,TGTGCCAGCAGCTTACTCGGCCATGAGCAGTACTTC,CASSLLGHEQYF
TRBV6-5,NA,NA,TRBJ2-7,TGTGCCAGCAGGCCCGGGGGAACTCACTCCTACGAGCAGTACTTC,CASRPGGTHSYEQYF
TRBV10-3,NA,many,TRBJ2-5,TGTGCCATCAGCCAGACCCAGTACTTC,CAISQTQYF
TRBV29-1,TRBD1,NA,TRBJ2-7,TGCAGCGTAACACCGGGACAGGGGGCGTTGGACGAGCAGTACTTC,CSVTPGQGALDEQYF
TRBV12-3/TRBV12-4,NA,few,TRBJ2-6,TGTGCCAGCAGTTCCAGGGAAACCGGGGCCAACGTCCTGACTTTC,CASSSRETGANVLTF
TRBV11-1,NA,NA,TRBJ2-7,TGTGCCAGCAGCCAAGTAGGAAGGGAATACGAGCAGTACTTC,CASSQVGREYEQYF
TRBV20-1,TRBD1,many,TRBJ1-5,TGCAGTGCAAAGGGGACAGAGAATCAGCCCCAGCATTTT,CSAKGTENQPQHF
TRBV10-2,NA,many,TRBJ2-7,TGCGCCAGCACTGGCCGCGGGTTCGAGCAGTACTTC,CASTGRGFEQYF
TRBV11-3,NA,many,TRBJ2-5,TGTGCCAGCAGCAGACGGATTAAAGAGACCCAGTACTTC,CASSRRIKETQYF
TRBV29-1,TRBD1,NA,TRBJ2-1,TGCAGCGTTGAAGATGGAAGGACAGGGTGGGTTCTCAATGAGCAGTTCTTC,CSVEDGRTGWVLNEQFF
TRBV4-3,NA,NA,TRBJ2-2,TGCGCCAGCAGCCAAGATAGTTACGGCACCGGGGAGCTGTTTTTT,CASSQDSYGTGELFF
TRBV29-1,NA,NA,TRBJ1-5,TGCAGTGACATGCAGGGGTTGGATCAGCCCCAGCATTTT,CSDMQGLDQPQHF
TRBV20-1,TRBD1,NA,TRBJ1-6,TGCAGTACTAGAGGGGAGACAGGGAGGGATTCACCCCTCCACTTT,CSTRGETGRDSPLHF
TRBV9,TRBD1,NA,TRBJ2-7,TGTGCCAGCAGTGCCGGGACCAGGGGGTCTTACGAGCAGTACTTC,CASSAGTRGSYEQYF
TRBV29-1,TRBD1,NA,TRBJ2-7,TGCAGCGTTGGACAGGGGACGGGCGAGCAGTACTTC,CSVGQGTGEQYF
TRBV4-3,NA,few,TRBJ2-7,TGCGCCAGCAGCCAACCGTCGGCCAGGACCAACCCGGATGAGCAGTACTTC,CASSQPSARTNPDEQYF
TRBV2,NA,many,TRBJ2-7,TGTGCCAGCAGGGGTGAGCCCTCCTACGAGCAGTACTTC,CASRGEPSYEQYF
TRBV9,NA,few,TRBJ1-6,TGTGCCAGCAGCGGGCACGGGGGGGACTATAATTCACCCCTCCACTTT,CASSGHGGDYNSPLHF
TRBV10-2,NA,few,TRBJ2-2,TGCGCCAGCAGGAGTGACCAGAACACCGGGGAGCTGTTTTTT,CASRSDQNTGELFF
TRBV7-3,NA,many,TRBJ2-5,TGTGCCAGCAGCTTACTGGCACGGGAGACCCAGTACTTC,CASSLLARETQYF
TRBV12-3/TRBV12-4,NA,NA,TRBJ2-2,TGTGCCAGCACCAGGTTCACCGGGGAGCTGTTTTTT,CASTRFTGELFF
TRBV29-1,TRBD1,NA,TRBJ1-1,TGCAGCCATGCAGGGGGGTTGGTCACTGAAGCTTTCTTT,CSHAGGLVTEAFF
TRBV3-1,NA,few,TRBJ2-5,TGTGCCAGCAGCCACGGGACACTTCAAGAGACCCAGTACTTC,CASSHGTLQETQYF
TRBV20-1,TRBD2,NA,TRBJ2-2,TGCAGTGCCCGGACTAGCTCGGGCACCGGGGAGCTGTTTTTT,CSARTSSGTGELFF
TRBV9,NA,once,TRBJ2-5,TGTGCCAGCAGCAAAGGAGGATTCCAGGGTCGCCAAGAGACCCAGTACTTC,CASSKGGFQGRQETQYF
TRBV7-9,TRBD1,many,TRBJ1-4,TGTGCCAGCAGCTTGGACAGGGAGACTAATGAAAAACTGTTTTTT,CASSLDRETNEKLFF
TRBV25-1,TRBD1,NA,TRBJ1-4,TGTGCCAGCAGTCGGGACAGTAGTACTCCCTATAATGAAAACCTGTTTTTT,CASSRDSSTPYNENLFF
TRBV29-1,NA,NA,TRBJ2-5,TGCAGCGTTGAACGATCGGGAGACGGAGAGACCCAGTACTTC,CSVERSGDGETQYF
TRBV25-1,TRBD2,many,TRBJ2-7,TGTGCCAGCAGTGGGCGGGAGGGCTCCTACGAGCAGTACTTC,CASSGREGSYEQYF